Presented here are 5 T cell receptor beta chains from one specimen sequenced in a study of early T cells in non-severe SARS-CoV-2 infection. TCRdb reprocessed the 5' RACE reads with MiXCR, giving one entry per CDR3 protein. The sample lists 45,000 or so distinct CDR3 sequences, roughly 6.2% occurring once. The sample taken for sequencing was whole blood. The receptors were sampled from an adult who was a healthcare worker with PCR-confirmed SARS-CoV-2 infection or an uninfected control (not recorded which).

Many counts were recorded for this clonotype. The V and J genes are TRBV30 and TRBJ1-2, with D unclear. Germline CDR1 reads GTSNPN; CDR2 reads SVGIG (reference sequence). This CDR3 region has 12 residues. The V gene lost 0 bases and the J gene lost 1 base, with 3 bases spanning the gap. The CDR3 coding sequence is TGTGCCTGGAGTGTACATAACTATGGCTACACCTTC. This codes for CAWSVHNYGYTF.

This clonotype turned up a few times. This chain connects TRBV19 to TRBJ1-5; no clear D gene. Per germline, CDR1 LNHDA and CDR2 SQIVND (reference sequence). Trimming took off 7 bases at V and 5 bases at J, with 15 bases between the two ends. The CDR3 totals 14 residues. The CDR3 DNA follows: TGTGCCAGTACGTCCCTAGAAAGTTATCAGCCCCAGCATTTT. Amino acid sequence: CASTSLESYQPQHF.

This clonotype was seen once. This clone may be a read error of a much larger clone one base away. This chain links TRBV6-5 with TRBJ1-6, with a possible D match to TRBD1 (6 bases). CDR1 is MNHEY, CDR2 SVGAGI, per germline. This CDR3 is built from 15 residues. Trimming removed 4 bases at V and 9 bases at J, with 16 bases between. Here the CDR3 reads CASSSTIGGSSPLHF. CDR3 nucleotide sequence: TGTGCCAGCAGTTCGACGATAGGGGGATCTTCACCCCTCCACTTT.

In its sample, this clonotype was seen a few times. V is TRBV9 and J is TRBJ1-3; perhaps TRBD1 as D (5 bases). Germline CDR1 and CDR2: SGDLS and YYNGEE. The V end was cut by 0 bases, the J end by 1 base, with 8 bases between. CDR3 length: 15 amino acids. CDR3 sequence reads: CASSVAWGSGNTIYF. CDR3 in DNA: TGTGCCAGCAGCGTAGCTTGGGGGTCTGGAAACACCATATATTTT.

This clonotype was observed many times. The V gene is TRBV7-2, the J gene TRBJ1-1; TRBD1 might be the D (6 bases). This CDR3 is built from 14 residues. CDR1 is SGHTA, CDR2 FQGNSA, per germline. V lost 3 bases and J lost 1, with 9 bases in between. The CDR3 loop is CASSLGTSNTEAFF. The CDR3 region has the DNA TGTGCCAGCAGCTTGGGGACATCGAACACTGAAGCTTTCTTT.